The 13 T cell receptor beta chains below come from one sample, sequenced in a study of blood T cell repertoires in COVID-19. Profiling relied on immunoSEQ multiplex PCR, and the TCRdb table lists in-frame clones only, not all of them. The sample includes over 35,000 clones, just over 85% seen only once; the top ten take approximately 8%. The sequencing sample was made of peripheral blood. All receptors derive from a man in his sixties with active COVID-19.

The chain is built from TRBV27 and TRBJ2-7; the match to TRBD2 covers 8 bases. The germline V gene encodes CDR1 MNHEY and CDR2 SMNVEV (reference sequence). The CDR3 has 15 residues. V lost 6 bases to trimming and J lost 0 bases; unmatched junction nucleotides: 7. In nucleotides, the CDR3 is TGTGCCAGCAGGACTTTTAGCGGGGTCTCCTACGAGCAGTACTTC. This encodes CASRTFSGVSYEQYF.

This rearrangement joins TRBV3-1 (or the pseudogene TRBV3-2) to TRBJ2-5; 8 positions agree with TRBD2. Germline values: CDR1 LGHDT, CDR2 YNNKEL (reference sequence). CDR3 length equals 14 residues. V lost 4 bases and J lost 4; bases outside the gene matches: 5. CDR3: CASSPTLAGETQYF. CDR3 nucleotide sequence: TGTGCCAGCAGCCCTACCCTAGCGGGAGAGACCCAGTACTTC.

The chain recombines TRBV15 with TRBJ2-7, with D tentatively TRBD2 (7 bases). This CDR3 spans 18 amino acids. Germline values: CDR1 LNHNV, CDR2 YYDKDF (reference sequence). V shed 0 bases and J shed 2 bases, with 20 bases lying between them. This CDR3 is CATSRDFRGAGRPYEQYF. The CDR3 nucleotides read TGTGCCACCAGCAGAGATTTCAGGGGAGCGGGACGACCCTACGAGCAGTACTTC.

This chain connects TRBV28 to TRBJ2-1; 8 nucleotides match TRBD1. CDR3 length equals 14 residues. Germline-derived CDR1 and CDR2 are MDHEN and SYDVKM. Trimming at V came to 5 bases and at J to 4 bases, leaving 4 bases not matched to a gene. CDR3 DNA sequence: TGTGCCAGCAGTCCGACAGGGGAATACAATGAGCAGTTCTTC. Translating it yields CASSPTGEYNEQFF.

The chain recombines TRBV7-9 with TRBJ1-2, with D tentatively TRBD1 (6 bases). This CDR3 spans 12 amino acids. Germline V lookup: CDR1 SEHNR, CDR2 FQNEAQ (reference sequence). V was clipped by 3 bases and J by 5 bases, with 7 bases between them. CDR3: CASSLDRYGYTF. In nucleotides, the CDR3 is TGTGCCAGCAGCTTGGACAGATATGGCTACACCTTC.

J is TRBJ2-1 and V is TRBV7-2, with D uncertain. The ends were cut back, 3 bases at V and 9 bases at J, with 9 bases in the middle. Germline CDR1 and CDR2: SGHTA and FQGNSA. The CDR3 covers 12 residues. CDR3 in DNA: TGTGCCAGCAGCTTCCAACGGAGTGAGCAGTTCTTC. Protein sequence: CASSFQRSEQFF.

This chain's CDR3 is CASSLQSKRFLTDTQYF. As DNA, the CDR3 is TGTGCCAGCAGCTTACAAAGTAAGCGGTTCCTCACAGATACGCAGTATTTT. V usage is TRBV7-3 and J usage is TRBJ2-3; D is possibly TRBD2 (5 bases). This CDR3 region has 17 residues. The ends were cut back, 2 bases at V and 2 bases at J, with 17 bases in the middle. Germline V gene sequence: CDR1 SGHTA, CDR2 FQGTGA.

V and J are TRBV10-3 and TRBJ2-3, with D possibly matching TRBD1 (6 bases). This CDR3 spans 14 amino acids. V dropped 7 bases and J dropped 5 bases, with 16 bases sitting between them. Germline V CDR1 and CDR2: ENHRY, SYGVKD. CDR3 residues: CAITRTEGLDTQYF. The CDR3 bases are TGTGCCATCACTAGGACAGAGGGGTTAGATACGCAGTATTTT.

This sequence joins TRBV5-1 and TRBJ1-2, with TRBD1 as a possible D gene (5 bases). CDR1 and CDR2 from the germline V gene are SGHRS and YFSETQ. With 4 bases removed from V and 4 bases from J, the gap between germline ends came to 11 bases. CDR3 size: 13 residues. CDR3 sequence: CASSETVAYGYTF. For the CDR3, the DNA is TGCGCCAGCAGCGAGACAGTTGCCTATGGCTACACCTTC. Supplemented by reference TRBV5-1 and TRBJ1-2, the full variable domain reads KAGVTQTPRYLIKTRGQQVTLSCSPISGHRSVSWYQQTPGQGLQFLFEYFSETQRNKGNFPGRFSGRQFSNSRSEMNVSTLELGDSALYLCASSETVAYGYTFGSGTRLTVV.

V usage is TRBV9 and J usage is TRBJ2-2; 7 bases line up with TRBD2. The V gene end was trimmed by 0 bases and the J gene end by 3 bases; junction bases not matched to a gene: 8. The CDR3 sequence is 17 residues long. Germline values: CDR1 SGDLS, CDR2 YYNGEE. The CDR3 nucleotides are TGTGCCAGCAGCGTAGCGGGGTCGGGGGGATACACCGGGGAGCTGTTTTTT. Amino acids: CASSVAGSGGYTGELFF.

The rearrangement joins TRBV12-5 to TRBJ2-1; 11 bases match TRBD2. The V gene's germline CDR1 is LGHNT and CDR2 FRNRAP. The trim removed 3 bases at V and 4 bases at J, leaving 5 bases unmatched. The CDR3 extends over 16 amino acids. The CDR3 sequence is CASGFPGTSGYNEQFF. In DNA, the CDR3 is TGTGCTAGTGGTTTTCCCGGGACTAGCGGTTACAATGAGCAGTTCTTC.

The rearrangement joins TRBV4-3 to TRBJ2-3; tentative D call: TRBD1 (6 bases). V lost 4 bases and J 6 bases, leaving 17 bases between the germline ends. The CDR3 length is 15 residues. Germline V gives CDR1 LGHNA, CDR2 YSLEER. Here the CDR3 DNA reads TGCGCCAGCAGCCCATTCGACGGAGACAGGGATACGCAGTATTTT. Its translation: CASSPFDGDRDTQYF.

This sequence joins TRBV3-1 (or the pseudogene TRBV3-2) and TRBJ2-1; TRBD1 is a possible D gene (6 bases). This CDR3 region has 15 residues. Germline assignment: CDR1 LGHDT and CDR2 YNNKEL (reference sequence). V lost 4 bases, J lost 3 bases, and 13 bases lay in between. The DNA of the CDR3 is TGTGCCAGCAGCCCGAGGGGGAGTCGCTACAATGAGCAGTTCTTC. Amino acids: CASSPRGSRYNEQFF.